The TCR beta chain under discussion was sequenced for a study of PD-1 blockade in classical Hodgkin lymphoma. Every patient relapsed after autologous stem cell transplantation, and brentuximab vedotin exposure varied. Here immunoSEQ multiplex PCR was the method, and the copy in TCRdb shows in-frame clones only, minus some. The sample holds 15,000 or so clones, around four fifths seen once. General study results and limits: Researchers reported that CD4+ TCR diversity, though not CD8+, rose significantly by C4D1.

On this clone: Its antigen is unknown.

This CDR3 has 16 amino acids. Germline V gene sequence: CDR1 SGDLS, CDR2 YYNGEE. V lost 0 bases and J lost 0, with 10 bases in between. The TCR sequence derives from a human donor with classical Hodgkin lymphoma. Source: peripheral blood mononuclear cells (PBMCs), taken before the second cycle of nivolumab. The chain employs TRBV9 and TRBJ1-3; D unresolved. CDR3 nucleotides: TGTGCCAGCAGCGTAGAGCGTCAGAGCTCTGGAAACACCATATATTTT. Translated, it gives CASSVERQSSGNTIYF.